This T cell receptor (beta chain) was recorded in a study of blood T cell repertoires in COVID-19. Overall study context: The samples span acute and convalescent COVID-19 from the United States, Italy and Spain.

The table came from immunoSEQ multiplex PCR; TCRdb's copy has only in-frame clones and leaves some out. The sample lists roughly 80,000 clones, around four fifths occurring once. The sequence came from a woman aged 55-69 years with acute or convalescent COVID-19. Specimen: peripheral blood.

This chain's CDR3 is CASSDRTGSNSPLHF. As DNA, the CDR3 is TGTGCCAGTAGTGACCGGACAGGGAGCAATTCACCCCTCCACTTT. The V and J genes are TRBV19 and TRBJ1-6; 8 nucleotides line up with TRBD1. Germline V gene data show CDR1 as LNHDA and CDR2 as SQIVND (reference sequence). CDR3 length equals 15 residues. The junction had 7 bases not matched to a gene; V was cut back by 5 bases and J by 7 bases. The full variable domain, its missing parts supplied by reference TRBV19 and TRBJ1-6, is DGGITQSPKYLFRKEGQNVTLSCEQNLNHDAMYWYRQDPGQGLRLIYYSQIVNDFQKGDIAEGYSVSREKKESFPLTVTSAQKNPTAFYLCASSDRTGSNSPLHFGNGTRLTVT.